The 3 T cell receptor beta chains given below trace back to one sample, sequenced in a study of patients and donors after allogeneic stem cell transplantation. TCRdb processed the RT-PCR reads anew with MiXCR; each CDR3 protein has one entry. This table holds approximately 200,000 distinct CDR3 sequences, more than 35% found once. The material sequenced was blood, either unsorted or a sorted T cell fraction (not recorded which). Receptors were obtained from a human donor who was either an allogeneic HSCT recipient or a stem cell or donor lymphocyte infusion donor (not recorded which). It is not recorded whose cells these are; they may come from a transplant donor.

This clonotype was seen a few times. The V call is TRBV5-1, the J call TRBJ2-3, with 11 nucleotides matching TRBD2. CDR1 and CDR2 (germline): SGHRS, YFSETQ. The CDR3 is 16 residues long. Germline trimming cut 2 bases from V and 4 bases from J; bases unmatched to any gene: 6. The chain's CDR3 is CASSLLAGATSDTQYF. The CDR3, as DNA: TGCGCCAGCAGCTTACTAGCGGGAGCAACTTCAGATACGCAGTATTTT.

To note about this clonotype: The junction does not match germline at one end; this may be a read error. The chain couples TRBV27 to TRBJ1-1, with 9 bases aligning to TRBD1. Per the germline V gene, CDR1 is MNHEY and CDR2 is SMNVEV (reference sequence). The CDR3 runs to 13 residues. The CDR3 region is CTSTGTGYAEAFF. Here the CDR3 DNA reads TGTACCAGCACCGGGACAGGGTACGCTGAAGCTTTCTTT.

The V call is TRBV12-3 or TRBV12-4, the J call TRBJ2-7; tentative D call: TRBD2 (6 bases). CDR3 length: 16 residues. Deletions cut 5 bases from V and 2 bases from J, with 19 bases between. CDR3 region: CASSRVGGRSTYEQYF. Here the CDR3 DNA reads TGTGCCAGCAGTCGCGTCGGAGGGCGGAGTACCTACGAGCAGTACTTC.